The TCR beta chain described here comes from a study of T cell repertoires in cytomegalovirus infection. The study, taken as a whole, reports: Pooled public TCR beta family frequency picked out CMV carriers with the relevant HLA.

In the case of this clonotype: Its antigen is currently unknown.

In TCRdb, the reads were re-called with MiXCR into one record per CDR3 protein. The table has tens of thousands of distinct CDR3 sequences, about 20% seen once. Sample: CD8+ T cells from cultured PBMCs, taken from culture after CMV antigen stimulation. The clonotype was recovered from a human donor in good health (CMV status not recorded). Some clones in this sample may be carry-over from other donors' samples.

The CDR3 region is CASSSYTSGGTGEQFF. CDR3 in DNA: TGTGCCAGCAGCTCATATACTAGCGGGGGAACGGGTGAGCAGTTCTTC. V usage is TRBV7-9 and J usage is TRBJ2-1, with TRBD2 matching 11 bases. The CDR3 runs 16 residues. J was trimmed by 9 bases and V by 4 bases; bases with no gene match: 11. Germline V CDR1 and CDR2: SEHNR, FQNEAQ (reference sequence).